A single sample gave rise to the 3 T cell receptor beta chains below, sequenced in a study of T-cell memory formation after mild COVID-19. TCRdb independently ran MiXCR on the 5' RACE reads; one entry per CDR3 protein. The data show a few hundred thousand distinct CDR3 sequences, 15% to 20% seen once. The material sequenced was PBMCs or a T cell subset sorted from them (not recorded which). The origin of the receptors is a man aged 18-30 years who had mild COVID-19 (a few samples of this study predate the infection). Cell type and time point are not known.

This rearrangement joins TRBV12-5 to TRBJ2-3; D unclear. The germline gives CDR1 LGHNT, CDR2 FRNRAP. The V gene lost 7 bases and the J gene lost 5 bases, with 10 bases spanning the gap. The CDR3 loop spans 12 amino acids. DNA for the CDR3: TGTGCTAGTGCCGCCGATGGAGATACGCAGTATTTT. Its protein product is CASAADGDTQYF.

The gene calls are TRBV5-1 and TRBJ2-5; D assignment may be TRBD1 or TRBD2 (5 bases each). The CDR3 has 16 residues. Trimming took 2 bases from V and 3 from J, leaving 17 bases between them. Germline V lookup: CDR1 SGHRS, CDR2 YFSETQ. The CDR3 protein is CASSFIPGDGEETQYF. The CDR3 coding sequence is TGCGCCAGCAGCTTCATTCCCGGGGACGGGGAAGAGACCCAGTACTTC.

The chain joins TRBV19 to TRBJ2-3; D gene unclear. This CDR3 contains 13 residues. Per the germline V gene, CDR1 is LNHDA and CDR2 is SQIVND (reference sequence). V was clipped by 4 bases and J by 0 bases, with 5 bases between them. CDR3 DNA sequence: TGTGCCAGTAGTACGGAGAGCACAGATACGCAGTATTTT. Translation: CASSTESTDTQYF.